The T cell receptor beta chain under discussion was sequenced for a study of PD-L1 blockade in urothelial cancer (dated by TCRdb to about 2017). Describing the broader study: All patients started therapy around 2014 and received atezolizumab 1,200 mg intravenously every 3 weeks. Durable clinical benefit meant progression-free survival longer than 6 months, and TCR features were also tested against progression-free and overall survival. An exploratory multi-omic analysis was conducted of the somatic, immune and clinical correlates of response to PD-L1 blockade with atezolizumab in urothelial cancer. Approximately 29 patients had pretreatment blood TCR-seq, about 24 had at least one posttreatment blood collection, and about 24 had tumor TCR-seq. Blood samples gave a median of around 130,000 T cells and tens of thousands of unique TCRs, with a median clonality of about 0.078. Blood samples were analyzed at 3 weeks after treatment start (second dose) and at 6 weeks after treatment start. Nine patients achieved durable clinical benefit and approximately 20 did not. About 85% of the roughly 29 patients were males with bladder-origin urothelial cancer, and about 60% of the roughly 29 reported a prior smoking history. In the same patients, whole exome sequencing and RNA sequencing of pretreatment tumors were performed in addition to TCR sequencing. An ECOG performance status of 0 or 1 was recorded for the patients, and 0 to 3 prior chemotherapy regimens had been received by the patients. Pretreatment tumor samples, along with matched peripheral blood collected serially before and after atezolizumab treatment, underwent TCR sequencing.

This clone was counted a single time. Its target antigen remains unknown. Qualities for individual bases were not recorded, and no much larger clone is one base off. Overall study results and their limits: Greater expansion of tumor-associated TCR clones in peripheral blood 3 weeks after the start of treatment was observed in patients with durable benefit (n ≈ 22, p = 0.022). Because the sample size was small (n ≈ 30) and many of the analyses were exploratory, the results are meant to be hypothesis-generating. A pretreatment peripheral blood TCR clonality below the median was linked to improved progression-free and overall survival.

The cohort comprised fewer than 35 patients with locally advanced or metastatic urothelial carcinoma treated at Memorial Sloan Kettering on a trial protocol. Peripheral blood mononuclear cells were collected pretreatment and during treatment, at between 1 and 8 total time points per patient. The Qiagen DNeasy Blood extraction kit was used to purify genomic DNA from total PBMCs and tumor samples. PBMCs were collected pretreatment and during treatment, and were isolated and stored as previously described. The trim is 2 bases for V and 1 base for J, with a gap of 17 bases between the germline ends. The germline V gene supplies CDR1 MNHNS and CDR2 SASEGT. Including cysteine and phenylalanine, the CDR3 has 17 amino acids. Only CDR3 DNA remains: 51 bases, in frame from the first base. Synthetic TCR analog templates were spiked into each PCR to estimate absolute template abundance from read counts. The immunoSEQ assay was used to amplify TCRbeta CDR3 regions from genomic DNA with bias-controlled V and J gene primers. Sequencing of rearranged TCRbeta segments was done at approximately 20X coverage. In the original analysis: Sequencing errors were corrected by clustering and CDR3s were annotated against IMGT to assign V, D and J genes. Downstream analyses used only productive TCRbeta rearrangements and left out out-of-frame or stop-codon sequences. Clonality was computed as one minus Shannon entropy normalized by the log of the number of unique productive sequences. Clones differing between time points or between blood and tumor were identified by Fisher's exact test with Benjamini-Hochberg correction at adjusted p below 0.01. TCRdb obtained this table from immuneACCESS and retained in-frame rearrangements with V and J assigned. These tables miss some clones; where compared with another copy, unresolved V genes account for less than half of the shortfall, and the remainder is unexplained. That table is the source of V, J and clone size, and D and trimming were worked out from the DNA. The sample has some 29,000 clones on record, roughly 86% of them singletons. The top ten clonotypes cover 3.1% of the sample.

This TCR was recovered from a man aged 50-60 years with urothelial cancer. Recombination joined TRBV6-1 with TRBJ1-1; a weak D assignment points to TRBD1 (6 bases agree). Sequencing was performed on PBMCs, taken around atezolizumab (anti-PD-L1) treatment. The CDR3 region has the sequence CASSEFLLTGQNTEAFF. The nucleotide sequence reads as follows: TGTGCCAGCAGTGAATTCCTACTAACAGGGCAGAACACTGAAGCTTTCTTT.